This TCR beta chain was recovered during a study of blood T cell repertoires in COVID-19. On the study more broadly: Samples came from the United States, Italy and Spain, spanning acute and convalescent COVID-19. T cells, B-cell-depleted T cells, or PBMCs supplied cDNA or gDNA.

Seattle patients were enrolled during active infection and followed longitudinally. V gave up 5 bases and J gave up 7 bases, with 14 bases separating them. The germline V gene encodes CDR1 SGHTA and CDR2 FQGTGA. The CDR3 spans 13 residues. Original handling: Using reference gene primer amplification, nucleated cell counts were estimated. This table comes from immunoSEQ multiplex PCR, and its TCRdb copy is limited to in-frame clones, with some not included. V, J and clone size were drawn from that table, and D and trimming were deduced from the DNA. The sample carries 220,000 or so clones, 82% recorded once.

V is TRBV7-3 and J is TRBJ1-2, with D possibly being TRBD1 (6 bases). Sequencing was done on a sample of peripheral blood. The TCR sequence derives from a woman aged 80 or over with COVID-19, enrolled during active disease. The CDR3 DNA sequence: TGTGCCAGCAGCCCGAAAACAGGGAGTGGCTACACCTTC. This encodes CASSPKTGSGYTF.